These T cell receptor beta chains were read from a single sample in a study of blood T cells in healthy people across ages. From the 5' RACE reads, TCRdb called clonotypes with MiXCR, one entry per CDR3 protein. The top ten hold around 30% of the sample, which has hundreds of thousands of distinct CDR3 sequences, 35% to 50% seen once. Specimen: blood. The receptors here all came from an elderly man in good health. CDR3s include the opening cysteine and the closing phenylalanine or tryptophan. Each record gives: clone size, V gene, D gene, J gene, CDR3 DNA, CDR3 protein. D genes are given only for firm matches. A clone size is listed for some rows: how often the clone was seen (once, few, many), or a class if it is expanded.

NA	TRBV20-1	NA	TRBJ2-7	TGCAGTGCTAGAGTCGCGGGCCTCTACGAGCAGTACTTC	CSARVAGLYEQYF
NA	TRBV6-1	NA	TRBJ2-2	TGTGCCAGCTCGATGTTGGAATGGAACACCGGGGAGCTGTTTTTT	CASSMLEWNTGELFF
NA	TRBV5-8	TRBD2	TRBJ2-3	TGTGCTAGCAGCCGAACATACGGGAGGTGGAATACGCAGTATTTT	CASSRTYGRWNTQYF
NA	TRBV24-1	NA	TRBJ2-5	TGTGCCACCAGTGAGCCGATCAGGGGGGCTGAGACCCAGTACTTC	CATSEPIRGAETQYF
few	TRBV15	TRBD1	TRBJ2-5	TGTGCCACCAGCAGCCCCCCGACAGGGAGAGAGACCCAGTACTTC	CATSSPPTGRETQYF
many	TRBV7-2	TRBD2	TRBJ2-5	TGTGCCAGCAGCTCCGGACTAGCTGGGGGACAAGAGACCCAGTACTTC	CASSSGLAGGQETQYF
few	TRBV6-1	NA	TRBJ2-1	TGTGCCAGCAGTGGGACCGATCAGACGAATCAGTTCTTC	CASSGTDQTNQFF
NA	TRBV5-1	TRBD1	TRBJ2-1	TGCGCCAGCAGCTTGCGGGCACAGGGGGGCAACAATGAGCTGTTCTTC	CASSLRAQGGNNELFF
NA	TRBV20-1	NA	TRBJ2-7	TGCAGTGCTAGAACCCGGGGGTACTCCTACGAGCAGTACTTC	CSARTRGYSYEQYF
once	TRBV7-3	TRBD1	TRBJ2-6	TGTGCCAGCAGCTGGACAGGGTTAGGGGCCAACGTCCTGACTTTC	CASSWTGLGANVLTF
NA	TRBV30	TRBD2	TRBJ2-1	TGTGCCCCTATCGGGCTAGCGGGAGGGTTCTCCTACAATGAGCAGTTCTTC	CAPIGLAGGFSYNEQFF
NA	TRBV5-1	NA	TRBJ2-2	TGCGCCAGCAGGTCCTTAGGGGGGTCGTACACCGGGGAGCTGTTTTTT	CASRSLGGSYTGELFF
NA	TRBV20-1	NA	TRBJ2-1	TGCAGTGCTAGGCCTAGCGTTGATGAGCAGTTCTTC	CSARPSVDEQFF
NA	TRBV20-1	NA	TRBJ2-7	TGCAGTGCTAGAGGACTCTACGAGCAGTACTTC	CSARGLYEQYF
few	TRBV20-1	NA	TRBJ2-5	TGCAGTGCTTCCCAGGGGACCTCGGAGACCCAGTACTTC	CSASQGTSETQYF
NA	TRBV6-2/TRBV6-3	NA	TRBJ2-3	TGTGCCAGCAGTTACCCCTCGGCGGGATCCTTCTCGGATACGCAGTATTTT	CASSYPSAGSFSDTQYF
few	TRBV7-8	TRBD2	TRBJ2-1	TGTGCCAGCAGCCCCGCTAGCGGGGGGGCGAGGAATGAGCAGTTCTTC	CASSPASGGARNEQFF
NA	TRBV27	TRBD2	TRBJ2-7	TGTGCCAGCAGCCGGAGACTAGCGGGAGGGCCGGTCGAGCAGTACTTC	CASSRRLAGGPVEQYF
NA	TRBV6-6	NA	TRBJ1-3	TGTGCCAGCAGTTACCTAAGGGGAGATGAAAACACCATATATTTT	CASSYLRGDENTIYF
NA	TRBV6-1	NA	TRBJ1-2	TGTGCCAGCAGTGAACGTCTCTATGGCTACACCTTC	CASSERLYGYTF
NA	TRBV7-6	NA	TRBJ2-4	TGTGCCAGCAGCTTAGGGGGGGCCCAAGCCAAAAACATTCAGTACTTC	CASSLGGAQAKNIQYF
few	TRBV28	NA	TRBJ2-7	TGTGCCAGCACCCTAGGGGGAAGCTCCTACGAGCAGTACTTC	CASTLGGSSYEQYF
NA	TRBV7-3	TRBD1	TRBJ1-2	TGTGCCAGCAGCCCGAACCGACAGGGAGGTGGCTACACCTTC	CASSPNRQGGGYTF
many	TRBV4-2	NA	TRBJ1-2	TGTGCCAGCACCAGGAACACGGACAGAGCTGACTATGGCTACACCTTC	CASTRNTDRADYGYTF
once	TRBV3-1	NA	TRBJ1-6	TGTGCCAGCAGCCAAGATCGGCTCGGGCAGGGATCGGCACCCCTCCACTTT	CASSQDRLGQGSAPLHF
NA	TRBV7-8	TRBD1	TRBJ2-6	TGTGCCAGCAGCTCCCGGGACAGGGGACCTAGCTCTGGGGCCAACGTCCTGACTTTC	CASSSRDRGPSSGANVLTF
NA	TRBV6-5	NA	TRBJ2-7	TGTGCCAGCAGTTACTCCCAGGCACGGGAGCAGTACTTC	CASSYSQAREQYF
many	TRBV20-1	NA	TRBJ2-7	TGCAGTGCTAGAGACGGGCTAGGCAGGGGAAGCGAGCAGTACTTC	CSARDGLGRGSEQYF
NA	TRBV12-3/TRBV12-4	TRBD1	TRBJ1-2	TGTGCCAGCACTGCCCAACAGGGGGGCTATGGCTACACCTTC	CASTAQQGGYGYTF
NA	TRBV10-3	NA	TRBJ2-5	TGTGCCATCAGTGAGCACGCTGAGACCCAGTACTTC	CAISEHAETQYF
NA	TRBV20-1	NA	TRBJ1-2	TGCAGTGCTAGAAGATCCCTCGATGGCTACACCTTC	CSARRSLDGYTF
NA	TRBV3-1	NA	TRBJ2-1	TGTGCCAGCAGCCAATCAATAGACTATGTGGATGAGCAGTTCTTC	CASSQSIDYVDEQFF
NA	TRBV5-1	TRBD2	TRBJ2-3	TGCGCCAGCAGCTTGTTTAGCGGGACCACAGATACGCAGTATTTT	CASSLFSGTTDTQYF
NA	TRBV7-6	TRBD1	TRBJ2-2	TGTGCCAGCAGTCGAACCGGGACAGCGAACACCGGGGAGCTGTTTTTT	CASSRTGTANTGELFF
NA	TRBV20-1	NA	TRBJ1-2	TGCAGTGCGAGTCCCGCGGGGGATTCGAACTATGGCTACACCTTC	CSASPAGDSNYGYTF
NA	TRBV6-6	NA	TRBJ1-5	TGTGCCAGCAGTAGCCCAAGCAATCAGCCCCAGCATTTT	CASSSPSNQPQHF
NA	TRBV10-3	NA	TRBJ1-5	TGTGCCATCGGGGAGAAGGATCAGCCCCAGCATTTT	CAIGEKDQPQHF
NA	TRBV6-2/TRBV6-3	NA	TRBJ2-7	TGTGCCAGCAGTTACTCGACTGGGCAGGGTATTTACGAGCAGTACTTC	CASSYSTGQGIYEQYF
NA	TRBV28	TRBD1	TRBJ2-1	TGTGCCAGCAGTTTCCCCTCGACAGGGCACAATGAGCAGTTCTTC	CASSFPSTGHNEQFF
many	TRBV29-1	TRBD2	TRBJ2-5	TGCAGCGTTTCCCCGGGACTAGCGGGAGAGGTAGAGACCCAGTACTTC	CSVSPGLAGEVETQYF
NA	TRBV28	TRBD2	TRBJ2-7	TGTGCCAGCAGTGCGTACTCCGGGACTAGCGGTTACGAGCAGTACTTC	CASSAYSGTSGYEQYF
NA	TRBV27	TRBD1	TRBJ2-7	TGTGCCAGCAGATCAACCCCAGGGACAGAGTCCTACGAGCAGTACTTC	CASRSTPGTESYEQYF